This TCR beta chain was sequenced in a study of T cells in Graves' hyperthyroidism and ophthalmopathy (dated by TCRdb to between 2018 and 2020). Concerning the study at large: Peripheral blood samples were taken at initial diagnosis, before any treatment was given. For training and testing, the 80 to 100 patients in the discovery cohort were randomly divided in a 7:3 ratio. Prospective prediction of ophthalmopathy was tested in an independent validation cohort of fewer than 20 hyperthyroidism patients and 17 patients who later progressed to ophthalmopathy. TCR Vbeta CDR3 sequencing of 120 to 150 peripheral blood samples (around 45 ophthalmopathy, 70 to 85 hyperthyroidism and roughly 17 progressor patients) is reported in the paper. After sampling, hyperthyroidism patients received methimazole starting at 30 mg daily, and ophthalmopathy patients received high-dose intravenous methylprednisolone. A discovery cohort of about 100 patients, 43 with Graves' ophthalmopathy and fewer than 65 with stable Graves' hyperthyroidism, was used to find distinguishing TCR V-J signatures. In six Graves' hyperthyroidism patients, the study also compared T-cell repertoires from thyroid tissue with T-cell repertoires from blood. The investigation overall reported the following: In validation, the model predicted progression to ophthalmopathy a median of around 6.5 months before onset, with about 67% sensitivity and roughly 72% specificity. No statistical method was used to fix the sample size in advance, and group allocation was not hidden from the investigators. A model built on a 13 V-J signature distinguished ophthalmopathy from stable hyperthyroidism, reaching roughly 88% sensitivity and approximately 83% specificity in cross-validation and 80%/75% in testing. Most expanded thyroid clonotypes (frequency above 0.001) were also detected in blood, suggesting blood repertoires may reflect thyroid immune responses.

Amplification of TCR beta CDR3 regions was carried out from RNA transcripts. The TCR CDR3 was subjected to a first round of RT-PCR using the HTBI primer set and the Qiagen OneStep RT-PCR kit. The libraries were constructed in a second round of multiplex PCR and then size-selected and purified. Paired-end sequencing of the libraries was performed with 100 bp reads on an Illumina HiSeq2000. The original methods were these. SOAPnuke was used to process the raw data, with reads discarded if the reads contained adapters or uncalled bases, had a mean Phred below 15, or lacked an exact constant-primer or identifier match. High-quality paired reads were merged with COPE v1.2.5, and unique nucleotide sequences were defined as clonotypes. MiTCR v1.1 was used to align clonotypes to the IMGT TRBV, TRBD and TRBJ reference segments. Only V-J combinations with frequency above 0.0001, covering 99% to 99.2% of repertoires, were analysed. A TCS score was defined as the ratio of F50 (clonal expansion) to E x V (chaos), with BLOSUM62-based TCRdist applied between CDR3 peptides within each V-J. Welch's t-statistics and random forest reduced just over 500 V-J features to about 13, which were used in a naive Bayes classifier (R e1071). TCRdb itself trimmed the public reads at Q25 with fastp, ran MiXCR and retained productive beta chains. Each entry merges the rows of one CDR3 protein and shows their most common DNA and genes. In this record, the V and J calls reflect TCRdb's handling and not the investigators' own analysis. Within this sample are 600,000 to 650,000 distinct CDR3 sequences, with 15% to 20% of them counted one time only. 3.5% to 4% of the sample is held by the ten biggest clonotypes.

Stable Graves' hyperthyroidism was defined as the absence of progression to ophthalmopathy over 18 months of follow-up. Hyperthyroidism patients were aged 18 to 65 years and newly diagnosed, with disease duration of less than 2 months. The study excluded patients with uncontrolled infections, other autoimmune diseases, pregnancy or lactation. Diagnoses were based on clinical symptoms, serum thyroxine and TRAb, thyroid ultrasound and orbital computed tomography. PBMCs were isolated from 10 ml of fresh peripheral blood by Ficoll-Paque density gradient centrifugation. Total RNA was extracted with Trizol reagent, and quality was checked on an Agilent 2100 Bioanalyzer. CDR3 length: 14 amino acids, cysteine to phenylalanine. Only the CDR3 DNA stays, 42 bases, in frame from base 1. Reading the germline V gene gives CDR1 SNHLY and CDR2 FYNNEI. Trimming removed 2 bases from V and 0 bases from J, leaving 5 bases between the germline ends.

A few counts support this clonotype. Which antigen it targets is not known. Nothing much larger sits one base from this clone, and base qualities are not available. What was sequenced was blood. The TCR was taken from a woman aged 25-40 years with Graves' hyperthyroidism. The V and J genes are TRBV2 and TRBJ1-5; no D gene can be assigned with confidence. The CDR3 protein sequence reads: CASSEQFSNQPQHF. The bases are TGTGCCAGCAGTGAACAGTTTAGCAATCAGCCCCAGCATTTT.